The 4 T cell receptor beta chains below all came from one sample that was sequenced in a study of T cells after yellow fever vaccination. Via MiXCR, TCRdb re-called the 5' RACE reads, giving one row per CDR3 protein. The sample consists of around 340,000 distinct CDR3 sequences, 12% of them appearing once. The sample consisted of CD4+ T cells sorted from PBMCs, taken 15 days after the yellow fever booster vaccination. These receptors were collected from a man younger than 30 who received the YFV17D yellow fever vaccine.

This clonotype was detected many times. V usage is TRBV12-3 or TRBV12-4 and J usage is TRBJ1-1; 7 bases fit TRBD1. The CDR3 is made up of 13 amino acids. V was clipped by 3 bases and J by 4 bases; unmatched bases: 2. CDR3 residues: CASSFDRATEAFF. The CDR3 coding sequence is TGTGCCAGCAGTTTCGACAGGGCCACTGAAGCTTTCTTT.

In this sample, this clonotype turned up a few times. The genes are TRBV7-2 and TRBJ2-3; D uncertain. There are 13 residues in the CDR3. The V end lost 2 bases, the J end lost 4 bases, and 7 bases lay between the germline ends. CDR1 SGHTA and CDR2 FQGNSA come from the germline V gene. CDR3 sequence (DNA): TGTGCCAGCAGCTTAAATCGGGCAGATACGCAGTATTTT. Residues: CASSLNRADTQYF.

This clonotype showed up just a few times. V and J are TRBV7-8 and TRBJ2-3; 8 bases agree with TRBD2. The CDR3 totals 17 residues. Germline V lookup: CDR1 SGHVS, CDR2 FQNEAQ. J was trimmed by 2 bases and V by 5 bases; bases with no gene match: 12. The CDR3 DNA follows: TGTGCCAGCAGCCTCCTCCCCGGGGGGGCTTACACAGATACGCAGTATTTT. Amino acid sequence: CASSLLPGGAYTDTQYF. Drawing the rest from reference TRBV7-8 and TRBJ2-3, the complete variable domain is GAGVSQSPRYKVAKRGQDVALRCDPISGHVSLFWYQQALGQGPEFLTYFQNEAQLDKSGLPSDRFFAERPEGSVSTLKIQRTQQEDSAVYLCASSLLPGGAYTDTQYFGPGTRLTVL.

This chain uses TRBV6-1 with TRBJ1-4; tentatively, D is TRBD1 (5 bases). Germline lookup yields CDR1 MNHNS and CDR2 SASEGT. The CDR3 has 15 residues. Trimming stripped 4 bases from V and 6 bases from J, with 15 bases between. CDR3 DNA: TGTGCCAGCAGTGGGGTCAGGGAGCGCGATGAAAAACTGTTTTTT. It yields the protein CASSGVRERDEKLFF.